This is a list of T cell receptor beta chains from one sample in a study of regulatory T cells in long-lasting Graves disease. TCRdb processed the multiplex PCR reads anew with MiXCR; each CDR3 protein has one entry. The table shows around 450,000 distinct CDR3 sequences, with about 15% occurring only once. These data were also filed under a second study, of T cells in Graves' hyperthyroidism and ophthalmopathy.

The input for sequencing was peripheral blood mononuclear cells (PBMCs), taken at new diagnosis, from a patient treated with antithyroid drugs. The origin of the receptors is a middle-aged woman with Graves disease. The CDR3 runs from the conserved cysteine through the conserved F or W. The order of the fields is clone size, J gene, D gene, CDR3 length, V gene, CDR3 DNA, CDR3 protein. A D gene is named only where the DNA matches it firmly. Some rows have no size entry. The others give once, few or many, or a class for an expanded clone.

clone size: few; J gene: TRBJ2-3; D gene: TRBD1; CDR3 length: 15; V gene: TRBV5-1; CDR3 DNA: TGCGCCAGCAGCTCAACAGGGGATCACGCAGATACGCAGTATTTT; CDR3 protein: CASSSTGDHADTQYF
clone size: -; J gene: TRBJ2-2; D gene: TRBD2; CDR3 length: 13; V gene: TRBV25-1; CDR3 DNA: TGTGCCATGCGGGAGGGGCCCACCGGGGAGCTGTTTTTT; CDR3 protein: CAMREGPTGELFF
clone size: -; J gene: TRBJ2-2; D gene: TRBD2; CDR3 length: 16; V gene: TRBV6-1; CDR3 DNA: TGTGCCACCAGAAAAATAGCGGGAGGAAACACCGGGGAGCTGTTTTTT; CDR3 protein: CATRKIAGGNTGELFF
clone size: many; J gene: TRBJ1-6; D gene: -; CDR3 length: 17; V gene: TRBV24-1; CDR3 DNA: TGTGCCACCAGTGATTCCCGCCGGGGAGGGAATAATTCACCCCTCCACTTT; CDR3 protein: CATSDSRRGGNNSPLHF
clone size: many; J gene: TRBJ2-1; D gene: -; CDR3 length: 14; V gene: TRBV4-1; CDR3 DNA: TGCGCCAGCAGCCAGGCCTGGAGGGAGAATGAGCAGTTCTTC; CDR3 protein: CASSQAWRENEQFF
clone size: many; J gene: TRBJ2-3; D gene: -; CDR3 length: 11; V gene: TRBV5-1; CDR3 DNA: TGCGCCAGCACCGACAGAAATACGCAGTATTTT; CDR3 protein: CASTDRNTQYF
clone size: -; J gene: TRBJ2-1; D gene: TRBD2; CDR3 length: 17; V gene: TRBV9; CDR3 DNA: TGTGCCAGCAGCGTACCAAAGACTGGGACTAAGCCGTATGAGCAGTTCTTC; CDR3 protein: CASSVPKTGTKPYEQFF
clone size: few; J gene: TRBJ2-5; D gene: -; CDR3 length: 17; V gene: TRBV30; CDR3 DNA: TGTGCCTGGAGTAGTGTGAGGGCCTCCCTAACCCAAGAGACCCAGTACTTC; CDR3 protein: CAWSSVRASLTQETQYF
clone size: -; J gene: TRBJ2-1; D gene: TRBD2; CDR3 length: 17; V gene: TRBV24-1; CDR3 DNA: TGTGCCACCAGTGATTCCGGTGGTCCGGGGGGCTACAATGAGCAGTTCTTC; CDR3 protein: CATSDSGGPGGYNEQFF
clone size: many; J gene: TRBJ1-6; D gene: -; CDR3 length: 14; V gene: TRBV12-5; CDR3 DNA: TGTGCTAGTGGGACATTAACAGGGACTTCACCCCTCCACTTT; CDR3 protein: CASGTLTGTSPLHF
clone size: many; J gene: TRBJ1-2; D gene: -; CDR3 length: 13; V gene: TRBV7-9; CDR3 DNA: TGTGCCAGCAGCCCCGGGCCCGTATTTGGCTACACCTTC; CDR3 protein: CASSPGPVFGYTF